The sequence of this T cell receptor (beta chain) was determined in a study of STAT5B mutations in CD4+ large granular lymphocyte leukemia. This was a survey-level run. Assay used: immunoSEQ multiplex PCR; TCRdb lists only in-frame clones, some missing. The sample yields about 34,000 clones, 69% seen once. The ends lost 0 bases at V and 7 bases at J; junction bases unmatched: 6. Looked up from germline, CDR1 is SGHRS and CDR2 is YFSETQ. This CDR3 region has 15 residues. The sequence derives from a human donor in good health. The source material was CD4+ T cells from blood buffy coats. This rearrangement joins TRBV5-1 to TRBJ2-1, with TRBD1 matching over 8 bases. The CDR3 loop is CASSLGGQAGNEQFF. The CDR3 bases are TGCGCCAGCAGCTTGGGGGGACAGGCGGGGAATGAGCAGTTCTTC. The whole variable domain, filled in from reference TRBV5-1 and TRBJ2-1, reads KAGVTQTPRYLIKTRGQQVTLSCSPISGHRSVSWYQQTPGQGLQFLFEYFSETQRNKGNFPGRFSGRQFSNSRSEMNVSTLELGDSALYLCASSLGGQAGNEQFFGPGTRLTVL.